Sequencing of this T cell receptor beta chain was carried out in a study of blood T cell repertoires in COVID-19 (dated by TCRdb to between 2020 and 2021). In the study overall: The collaborator samples originated in the United States, Italy and Spain and spanned the acute and convalescent phases of COVID-19. Sample metadata almost always included a de-identified subject ID, COVID-19 status, age in years and sex. HLA class I and class II types, where available, came from metadata supplied by the sample provider rather than from assay-based typing. The prospective study material was composed of cDNA or gDNA derived from T cells, B-cell-depleted T cells, or PBMCs. The samples were drawn from the first 160 participants of the ongoing ImmuneRACE study and from 1,254 subjects provided by 6 global collaborators. The repertoires were made available in a free public database intended to serve as a resource for research on the immune response to SARS-CoV-2. Subjects who had been exposed to COVID-19, were actively infected with it, or had recovered from it provided the deeply sampled blood TCRbeta repertoires that made up the dataset.

About this clone itself: Its recognized antigen is unknown. Per-base quality was not reported, and no clone a single base away is much larger than it.

The study at large found these results: The quantity of clinical and demographic metadata differed by source and by participant and was supplied without curation.

The immunoSEQ Assay, a bias-controlled multiplex PCR, was used to amplify TCRbeta CDR3 regions from genomic DNA. The paper's data handling went like this. Within the assay, amplification of reference gene primers was used to estimate how many nucleated cells each sample contained. To quantify the absolute abundance of each unique TCRbeta CDR3 rearrangement, sequence reads were collapsed and filtered. Productive Simpson clonality was computed per sample as the square root of Simpson's diversity index over productive rearrangements. The table comes from immuneACCESS by way of TCRdb, which keeps in-frame sequences with V and J called. Part of the clones is missing from these tables; in studies checked, under half for an unresolved V gene and the rest for unknown reasons. V and J calls plus clone size are reproduced from that table; the DNA served to infer D and trimming. The sample profile shows a few hundred thousand clones; 88% of them were found once. Over 4.5% of the sample lies in the top ten.

Participants in the prospective study were aged 18 to 89 years, lived in about two dozen United States geographic areas, and enrolled through a virtual design. Cohort assignment in the prospective study relied on participant-reported clinical history from a screening survey and a study questionnaire. ImmuneRACE Cohort 3 recovered participants were defined by two consecutive negative NP/OP PCR tests, healthcare professional clearance, or symptom resolution. In the prospective study, mobile phlebotomists collected whole blood, serum and a nasopharyngeal or oropharyngeal swab from each participant. Prospective study participants could optionally give additional blood draws and questionnaires over a roughly 2-month period. Before DNA extraction, prospective study blood samples were shipped either frozen or at room temperature. Sequences SGHAT (CDR1) and FQNNGV (CDR2) are obtained from the germline V gene. The CDR3 starts with the cysteine, ends with the phenylalanine, and has 13 residues. Of all the DNA, just the CDR3 is kept, 39 bases in frame from base 1. V sheds 5 bases and J sheds 1 base, leaving 6 bases between their ends.

Sequencing was carried out using PBMCs or T cells enriched from blood (not recorded which). The sequence joins TRBV11-2 to TRBJ2-4; a confident D gene designation cannot be given. This clonotype was sampled from a man in his thirties or forties who had recovered from COVID-19. CDR3 sequence: CASSLLAKNIQYF. The DNA reads as follows: TGTGCCAGCAGCCTTTTGGCCAAAAACATTCAGTACTTC.